The table lists the clone carrying this TCR beta chain with many counts. Its matching antigen is unknown. Time point described: sample taken at primary tumor resection. Unsorted whole RNA of tumor, nontumor lung or frozen PBMC was sequenced. This record comes from a study of spatial heterogeneity in lung cancer. Findings and limits, study-wide: Counts of expanded alpha and beta TCRs within tumors tracked the tumor nonsynonymous mutation count. Coverage estimated for tumor T cells reached roughly 7% for alpha chains and 13% for beta chains.

In the library, each TCR cDNA molecule bore its own unique molecular identifier. Using its own MiXCR run on the 5' RACE reads, TCRdb lists one record per CDR3 protein. The repertoire holds about 23,000 distinct CDR3 sequences, 5% to 7.5% seen once, with 10% in the top ten. The specimen comprised lung tumor tissue, sampled at surgery. The clonotype was recovered from a male donor with early-stage non-small cell lung cancer.

In nucleotides, the CDR3 is TGCGCCAGCAGCTTGGCTGTCAGGGCAGATACGCAGTATTTT. Its translation is CASSLAVRADTQYF. V and J are TRBV5-1 and TRBJ2-3; D possibly corresponds to TRBD1 (5 bases). Per the germline V gene, CDR1 is SGHRS and CDR2 is YFSETQ. V was cut by 0 bases and J by 4 bases, with 9 bases left in between. This CDR3 has 14 residues.